Given below is one TCR beta chain in context. The antigen is unknown. The sample is drawn from a study of T cell responses to AZD1222 COVID-19 vaccine. Here immunoSEQ multiplex PCR was the method, and the copy in TCRdb shows in-frame clones only, minus some. The sample contains 130,000 or so clones, around 90% of which appear only once. Trimming shortened V by 3 bases and J by 5 bases, and 8 bases separated the two germline ends. Germline CDR1 reads LNHDA; CDR2 reads SQIVND (reference sequence). This CDR3 spans 13 amino acids. Regarding the study as a whole: Two AZD1222 doses significantly raised spike-specific TCR breadth and depth over controls.

The clonotype comes from an adult who received the AZD1222 COVID-19 vaccine. The sample here was peripheral blood, taken 28 days after the second AZD1222 dose. This chain uses TRBV19 with TRBJ2-1; the D is unclear. CDR3 DNA sequence: TGTGCCAGTAGTATCGGACCCAACAATGAGCAGTTCTTC. As protein: CASSIGPNNEQFF. Complete variable domain (other parts from reference TRBV19 and TRBJ2-1): DGGITQSPKYLFRKEGQNVTLSCEQNLNHDAMYWYRQDPGQGLRLIYYSQIVNDFQKGDIAEGYSVSREKKESFPLTVTSAQKNPTAFYLCASSIGPNNEQFFGPGTRLTVL.